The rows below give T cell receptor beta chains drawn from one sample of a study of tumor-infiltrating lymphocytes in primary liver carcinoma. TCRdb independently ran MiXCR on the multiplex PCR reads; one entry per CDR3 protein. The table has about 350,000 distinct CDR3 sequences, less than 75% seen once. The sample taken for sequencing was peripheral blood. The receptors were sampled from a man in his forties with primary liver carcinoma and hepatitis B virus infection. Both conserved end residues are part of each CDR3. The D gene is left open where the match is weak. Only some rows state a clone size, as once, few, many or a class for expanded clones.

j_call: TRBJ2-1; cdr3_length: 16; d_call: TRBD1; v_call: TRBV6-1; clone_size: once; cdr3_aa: CASRPTQGDFYKEQFF; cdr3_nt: TGTGCCAGCAGACCTACTCAGGGGGATTTTTACAAAGAGCAGTTCTTC
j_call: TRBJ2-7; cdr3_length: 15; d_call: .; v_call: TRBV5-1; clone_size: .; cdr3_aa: CASSGGTAGIHEQYF; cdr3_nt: TGCGCCAGCAGCGGGGGGACAGCGGGCATCCACGAACAGTACTTC
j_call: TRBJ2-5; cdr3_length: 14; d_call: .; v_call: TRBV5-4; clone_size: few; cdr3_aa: CASSLSTHQETQYF; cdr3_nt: TGTGCCAGCAGCTTGTCGACACACCAAGAGACCCAGTACTTC
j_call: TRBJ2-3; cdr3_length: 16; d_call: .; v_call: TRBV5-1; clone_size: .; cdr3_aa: CASSRQYGLNTDTQYF; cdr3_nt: TGCGCCAGCAGCCGGCAGTACGGGTTAAACACAGATACGCAGTATTTT
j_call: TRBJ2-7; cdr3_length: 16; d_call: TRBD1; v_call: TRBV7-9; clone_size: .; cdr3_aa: CASSLGSGTGTHEQYF; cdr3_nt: TGCGCCAGCAGCTTAGGTTCCGGGACAGGGACCCACGAGCAGTACTTC
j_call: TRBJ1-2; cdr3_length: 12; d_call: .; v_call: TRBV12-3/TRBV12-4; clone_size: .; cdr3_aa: CASSQGNYSYTF; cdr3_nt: TGTGCCAGCAGTCAGGGTAACTATAGCTACACCTTC
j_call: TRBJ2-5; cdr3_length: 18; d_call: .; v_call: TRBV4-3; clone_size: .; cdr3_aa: CVSSQDVQGGVRQETQHF; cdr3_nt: TGCGTCAGCAGCCAAGATGTCCAGGGGGGCGTACGGCAAGAGACCCAGCACTTC
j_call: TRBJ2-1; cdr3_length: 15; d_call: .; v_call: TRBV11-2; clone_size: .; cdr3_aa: CASGLEPGGYDEQFF; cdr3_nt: TGTGCCAGCGGCTTAGAGCCGGGGGGCTACGATGAGCAGTTCTTC
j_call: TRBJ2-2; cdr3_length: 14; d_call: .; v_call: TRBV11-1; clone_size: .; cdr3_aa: CASNTGFNTGELFF; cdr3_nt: TGTGCCAGCAATACGGGTTTCAACACCGGGGAGTTGTTTTTT
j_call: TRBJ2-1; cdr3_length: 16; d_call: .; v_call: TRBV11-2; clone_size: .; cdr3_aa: CASSLPTGVISNEQFF; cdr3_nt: TGTGCCAGCAGCTTACCAACTGGAGTTATTTCCAATGAGCAGTTCTTC
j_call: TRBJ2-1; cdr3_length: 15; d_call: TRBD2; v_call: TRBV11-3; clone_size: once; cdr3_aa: CASSPGVAGAGEQFF; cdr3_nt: TGTGCCAGCAGCCCCGGAGTAGCGGGGGCGGGTGAGCAGTTCTTT
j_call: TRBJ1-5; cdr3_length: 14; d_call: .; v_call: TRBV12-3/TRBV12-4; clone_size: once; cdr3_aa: CASRRGGGNQPQHF; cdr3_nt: TGTGCCAGCAGACGAGGTGGGGGCAATCAGCCCCAGCATTTT
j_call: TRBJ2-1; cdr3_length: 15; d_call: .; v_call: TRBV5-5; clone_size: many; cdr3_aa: CASSFWRGAGNEQFF; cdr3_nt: TGTGCCAGCAGCTTTTGGCGGGGCGCGGGAAATGAGCAGTTCTTC
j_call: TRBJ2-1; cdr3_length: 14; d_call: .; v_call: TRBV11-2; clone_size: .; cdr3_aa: CASSLGNGDNERFF; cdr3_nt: TGTGCCAGCAGCTTAGGGAACGGAGACAATGAGCGGTTCTTC
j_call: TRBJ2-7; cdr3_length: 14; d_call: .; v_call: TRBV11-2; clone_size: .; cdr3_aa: CASSFGTQSYEQHF; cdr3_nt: TGTGCCAGCAGTTTCGGGACTCAGTCCTACGAGCAGCACTTC
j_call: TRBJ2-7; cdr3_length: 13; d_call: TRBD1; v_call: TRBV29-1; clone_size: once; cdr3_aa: CSVKGQGNHEQYF; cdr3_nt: TGCAGCGTGAAGGGACAGGGGAACCACGAGCAGTACTTC
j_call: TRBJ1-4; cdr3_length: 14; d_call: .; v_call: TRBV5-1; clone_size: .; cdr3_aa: CASSLSPGGEKLFF; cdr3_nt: TGCGCCAGCAGCCTAAGTCCTGGAGGTGAAAAACTGTTCTTT
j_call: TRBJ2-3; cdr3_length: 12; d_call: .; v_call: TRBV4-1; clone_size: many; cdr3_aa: CASSPDTWTQYF; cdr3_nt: TGCGCCAGCAGCCCGGACACCTGGACGCAGTATTTT
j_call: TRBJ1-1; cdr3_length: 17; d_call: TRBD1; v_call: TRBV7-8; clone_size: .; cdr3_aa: CASSSLQGDEGSAEAFF; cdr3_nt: TGTGCCAGCAGCTCACTTCAGGGGGACGAAGGTAGCGCTGAAGCTTTCTTT
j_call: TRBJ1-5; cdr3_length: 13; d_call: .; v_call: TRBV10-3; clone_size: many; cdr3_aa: CAISEASRQPQHF; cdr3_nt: TGTGCCATCAGTGAGGCCTCTAGGCAGCCCCAGCATTTT
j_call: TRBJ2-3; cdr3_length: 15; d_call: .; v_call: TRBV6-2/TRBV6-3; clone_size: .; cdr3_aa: CASTLDSYSNQPQYF; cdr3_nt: TGTGCCAGCACCCTTGACAGTTATAGTAATCAGCCCCAGTATTTT
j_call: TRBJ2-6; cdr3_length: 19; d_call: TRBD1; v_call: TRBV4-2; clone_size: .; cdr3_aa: CASSLGTGVSDSGANVLTF; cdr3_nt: TGTGCCAGCAGCCTAGGGACAGGGGTATCGGACTCTGGGGCCAACGTCCTGACTTTC
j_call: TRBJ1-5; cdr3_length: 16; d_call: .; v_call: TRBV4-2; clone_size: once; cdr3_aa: CASSQDLGNGGQPQHF; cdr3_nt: TGTGCTAGCAGCCAAGATCTAGGGAACGGGGGACAGCCCCAGCATTTT
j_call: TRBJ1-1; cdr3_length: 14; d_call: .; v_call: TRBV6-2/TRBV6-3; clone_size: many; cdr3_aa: CASSYRGSNTEAFF; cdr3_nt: TGTGCCAGCAGTTACAGGGGCTCGAACACTGAAGCTTTCTTT
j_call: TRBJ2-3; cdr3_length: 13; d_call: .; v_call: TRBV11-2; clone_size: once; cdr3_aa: CVSSLTSTDTQYF; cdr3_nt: TGTGTCAGCAGCCTCACCAGCACAGATACTCAGTATTTT
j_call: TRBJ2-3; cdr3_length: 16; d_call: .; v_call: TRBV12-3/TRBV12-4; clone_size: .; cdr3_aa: CASSLSGRRATDTQYF; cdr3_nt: TGTGCCAGCAGTTTAAGCGGCAGGAGGGCCACAGATACGCAGTATTTT
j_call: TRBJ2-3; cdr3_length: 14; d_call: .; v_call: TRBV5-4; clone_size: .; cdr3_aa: CASSFSGGGDTQYF; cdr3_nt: TGTGCCAGCAGCTTTTCGGGGGGCGGTGATACGCAGTATTTT
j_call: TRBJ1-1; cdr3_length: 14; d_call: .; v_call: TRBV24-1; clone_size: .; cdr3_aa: CATSDWGADTEAFF; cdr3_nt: TGTGCCACCAGTGATTGGGGGGCGGACACTGAAGCTTTCTTT
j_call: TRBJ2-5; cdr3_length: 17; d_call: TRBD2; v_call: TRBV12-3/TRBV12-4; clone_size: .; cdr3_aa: CASNPGPLAGGQDTQYF; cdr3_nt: TGTGCTAGCAACCCTGGGCCACTAGCGGGAGGGCAAGATACCCAGTACTTC
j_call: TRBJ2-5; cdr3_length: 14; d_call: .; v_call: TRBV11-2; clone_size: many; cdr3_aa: CASSYGQVQETQYF; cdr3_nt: TGTGCCAGCAGCTATGGACAAGTACAAGAGACCCAGTACTTC
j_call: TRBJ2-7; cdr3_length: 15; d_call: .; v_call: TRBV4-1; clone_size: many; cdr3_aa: CASSQGQGGSYEQYF; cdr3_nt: TGCGCCAGCAGCCAAGGTCAGGGTGGCTCCTACGAGCAGTACTTC
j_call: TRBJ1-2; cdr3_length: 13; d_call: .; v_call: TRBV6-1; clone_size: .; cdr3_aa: CASSSGFDYDYTF; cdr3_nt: TGTGCCAGCAGTTCCGGTTTCGACTATGACTACACCTTC
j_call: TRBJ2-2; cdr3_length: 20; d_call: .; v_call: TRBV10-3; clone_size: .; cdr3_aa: CAISSASGLVGAANTGELFF; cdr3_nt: TGTGCCATCAGTTCGGCCTCAGGCCTAGTGGGAGCCGCGAACACCGGGGAGCTGTTTTTT
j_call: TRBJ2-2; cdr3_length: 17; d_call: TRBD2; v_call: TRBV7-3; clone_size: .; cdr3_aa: CASSLPALAGDTGELFF; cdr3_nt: TGTGCCAGCAGCTTACCCGCTCTAGCGGGGGACACCGGGGAGCTGTTTTTT
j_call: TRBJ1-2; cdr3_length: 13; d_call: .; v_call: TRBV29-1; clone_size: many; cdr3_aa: CSVGGVETAGYTF; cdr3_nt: TGCAGCGTCGGAGGGGTGGAGACCGCTGGCTACACCTTC
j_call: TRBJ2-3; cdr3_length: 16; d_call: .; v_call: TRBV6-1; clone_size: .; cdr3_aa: CASSEPGSTGTDTQYF; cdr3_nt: TGTGCCAGCAGTGAACCCGGGAGTACCGGCACAGATACGCAGTATTTT
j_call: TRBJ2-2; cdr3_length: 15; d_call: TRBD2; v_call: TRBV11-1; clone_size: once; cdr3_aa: CASSSGLTGTGELFF; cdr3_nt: TGTGCTAGCAGCTCGGGACTAACGGGCACCGGGGAGCTGTTTTTT
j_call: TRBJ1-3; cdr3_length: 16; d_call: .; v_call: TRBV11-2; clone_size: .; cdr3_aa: CASTLRGTSFGNTIYF; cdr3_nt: TGTGCCAGCACGTTAAGGGGGACAAGTTTTGGAAACACCATATATTTT
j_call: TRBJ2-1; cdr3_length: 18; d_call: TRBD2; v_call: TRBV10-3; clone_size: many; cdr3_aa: CAISESIPTSGRVYEQFF; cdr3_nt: TGTGCCATCAGTGAGTCTATCCCGACTAGCGGGAGAGTATATGAGCAGTTCTTC
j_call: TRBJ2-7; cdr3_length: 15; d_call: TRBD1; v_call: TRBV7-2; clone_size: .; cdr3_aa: CASSFSGQGRIEQYF; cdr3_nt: TGTGCCAGCAGCTTTAGCGGACAGGGCCGGATCGAGCAGTACTTC
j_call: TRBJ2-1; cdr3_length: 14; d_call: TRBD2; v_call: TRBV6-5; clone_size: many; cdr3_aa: CASSESGAYNEQFF; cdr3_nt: TGTGCCAGCAGTGAGAGCGGGGCTTACAATGAGCAGTTCTTC